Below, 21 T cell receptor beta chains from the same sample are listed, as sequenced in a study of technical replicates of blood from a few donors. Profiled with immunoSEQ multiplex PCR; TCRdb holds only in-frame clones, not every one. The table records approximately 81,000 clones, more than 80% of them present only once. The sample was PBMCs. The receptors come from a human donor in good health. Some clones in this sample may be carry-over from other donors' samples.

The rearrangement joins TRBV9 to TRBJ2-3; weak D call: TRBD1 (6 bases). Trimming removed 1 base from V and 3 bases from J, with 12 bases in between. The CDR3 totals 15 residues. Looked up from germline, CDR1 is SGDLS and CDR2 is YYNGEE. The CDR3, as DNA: TGTGCCAGCAGCGTATTGGGCCAGGGGACAGATACGCAGTATTTT. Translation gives CASSVLGQGTDTQYF.

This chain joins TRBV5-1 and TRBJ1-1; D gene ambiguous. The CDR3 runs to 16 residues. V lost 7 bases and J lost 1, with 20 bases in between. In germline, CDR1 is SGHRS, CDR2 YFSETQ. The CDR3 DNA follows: TGCGCCAGCCAACAGCAGATTATGGACTGGAACACTGAAGCTTTCTTT. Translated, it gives CASQQQIMDWNTEAFF.

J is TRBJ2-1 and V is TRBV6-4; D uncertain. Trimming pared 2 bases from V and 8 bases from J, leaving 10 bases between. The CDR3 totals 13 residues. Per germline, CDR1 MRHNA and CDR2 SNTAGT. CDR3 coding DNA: TGTGCCAGCAGTGACAGGTGGCTAGATGAGCAGTTCTTC. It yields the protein CASSDRWLDEQFF.

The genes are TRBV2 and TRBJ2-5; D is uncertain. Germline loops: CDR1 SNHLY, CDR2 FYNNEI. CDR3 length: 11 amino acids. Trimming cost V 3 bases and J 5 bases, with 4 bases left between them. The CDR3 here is CASSDSETQYF. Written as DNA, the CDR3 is TGTGCCAGCAGTGATTCGGAGACCCAGTACTTC.

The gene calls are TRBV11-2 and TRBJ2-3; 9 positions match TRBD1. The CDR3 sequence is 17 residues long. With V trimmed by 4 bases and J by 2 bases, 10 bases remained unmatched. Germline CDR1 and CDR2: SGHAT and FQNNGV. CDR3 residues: CASSYPRTGANTDTQYF. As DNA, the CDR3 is TGTGCCAGCAGCTACCCCAGGACAGGGGCCAACACAGATACGCAGTATTTT.

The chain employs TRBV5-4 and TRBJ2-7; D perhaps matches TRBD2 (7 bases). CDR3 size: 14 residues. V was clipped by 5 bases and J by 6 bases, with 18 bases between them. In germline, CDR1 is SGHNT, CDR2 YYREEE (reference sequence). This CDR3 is CASRPGGPRGEQYF. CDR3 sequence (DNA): TGTGCCAGCAGGCCGGGGGGCCCTAGAGGCGAGCAGTACTTC.

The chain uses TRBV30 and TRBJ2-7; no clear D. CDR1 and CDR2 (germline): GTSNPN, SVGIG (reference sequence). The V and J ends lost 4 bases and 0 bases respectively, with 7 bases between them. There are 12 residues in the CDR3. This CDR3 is CAWMADSYEQYF. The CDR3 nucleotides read TGTGCCTGGATGGCAGACTCCTACGAGCAGTACTTC.

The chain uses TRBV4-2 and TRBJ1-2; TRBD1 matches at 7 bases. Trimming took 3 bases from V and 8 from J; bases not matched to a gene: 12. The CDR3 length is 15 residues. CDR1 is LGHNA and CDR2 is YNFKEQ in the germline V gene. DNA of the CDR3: TGTGCCAGCAGCCAGAGACAGGGAAAGAACGACGGCTACACCTTC. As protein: CASSQRQGKNDGYTF.

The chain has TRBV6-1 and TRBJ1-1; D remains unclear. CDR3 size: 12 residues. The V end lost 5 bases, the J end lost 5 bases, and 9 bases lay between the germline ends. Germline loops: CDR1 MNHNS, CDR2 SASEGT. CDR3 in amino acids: CASSLRVTEAFF. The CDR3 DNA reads TGTGCCAGCAGTCTGCGGGTGACTGAAGCTTTCTTT.

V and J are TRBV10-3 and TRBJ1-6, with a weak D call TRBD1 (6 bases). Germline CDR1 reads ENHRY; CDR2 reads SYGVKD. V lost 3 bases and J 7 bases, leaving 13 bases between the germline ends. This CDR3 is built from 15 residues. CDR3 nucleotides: TGTGCCATCAGTGAAGGGGATAGGGGGAATTCACCCCTCCACTTT. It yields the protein CAISEGDRGNSPLHF.

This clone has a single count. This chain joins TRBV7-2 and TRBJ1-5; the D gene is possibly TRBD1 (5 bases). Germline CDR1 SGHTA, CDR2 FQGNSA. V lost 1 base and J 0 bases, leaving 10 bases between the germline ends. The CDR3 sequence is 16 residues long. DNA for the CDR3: TGTGCCAGCAGCTTAGTATCAGGGAATAGCAATCAGCCCCAGCATTTT. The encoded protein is CASSLVSGNSNQPQHF.

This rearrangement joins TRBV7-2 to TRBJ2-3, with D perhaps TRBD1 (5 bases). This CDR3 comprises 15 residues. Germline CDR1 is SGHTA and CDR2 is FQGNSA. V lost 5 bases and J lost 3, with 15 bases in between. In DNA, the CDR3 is TGTGCCAGCAGCCGGTCTGGACACGGGACAGATACGCAGTATTTT. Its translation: CASSRSGHGTDTQYF.

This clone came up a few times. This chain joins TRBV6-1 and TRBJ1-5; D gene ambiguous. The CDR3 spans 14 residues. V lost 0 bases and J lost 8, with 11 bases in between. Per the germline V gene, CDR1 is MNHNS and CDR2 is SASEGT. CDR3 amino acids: CASSEARREEPQHF. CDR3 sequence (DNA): TGTGCCAGCAGTGAAGCGCGACGGGAAGAGCCCCAGCATTTT.

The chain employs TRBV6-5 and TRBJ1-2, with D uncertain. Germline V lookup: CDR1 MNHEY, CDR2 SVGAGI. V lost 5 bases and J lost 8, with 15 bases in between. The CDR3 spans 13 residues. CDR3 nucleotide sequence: TGTGCCAGCAGTCCCACGGGTGGTGGGGGCTACACCTTC. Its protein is CASSPTGGGGYTF.

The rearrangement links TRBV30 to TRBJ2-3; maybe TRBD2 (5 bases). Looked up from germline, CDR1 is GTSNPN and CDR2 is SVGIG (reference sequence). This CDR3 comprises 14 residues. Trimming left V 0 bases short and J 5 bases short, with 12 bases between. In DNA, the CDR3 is TGTGCCTGGAGTGTACTAGGCGGTAGAGATACGCAGTATTTT. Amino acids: CAWSVLGGRDTQYF. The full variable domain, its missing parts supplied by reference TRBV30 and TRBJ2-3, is SQTIHQWPATLVQPVGSPLSLECTVEGTSNPNLYWYRQAAGRGLQLLFYSVGIGQISSEVPQNLSASRPQDRQFILSSKKLLLSDSGFYLCAWSVLGGRDTQYFGPGTRLTVL.

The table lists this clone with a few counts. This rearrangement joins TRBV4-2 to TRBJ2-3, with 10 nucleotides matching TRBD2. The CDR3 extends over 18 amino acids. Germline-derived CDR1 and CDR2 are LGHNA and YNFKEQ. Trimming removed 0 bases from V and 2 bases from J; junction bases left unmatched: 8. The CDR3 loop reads CASSQDILLAGNTDTQYF. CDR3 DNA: TGTGCCAGCAGCCAAGATATCCTACTAGCGGGGAACACAGATACGCAGTATTTT.

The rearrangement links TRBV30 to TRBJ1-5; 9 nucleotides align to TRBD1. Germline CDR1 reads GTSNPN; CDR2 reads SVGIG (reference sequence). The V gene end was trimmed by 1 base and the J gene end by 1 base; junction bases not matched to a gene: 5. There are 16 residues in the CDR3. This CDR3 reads CAWSEGQGASNQPQHF. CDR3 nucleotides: TGTGCCTGGAGTGAGGGACAGGGAGCAAGCAATCAGCCCCAGCATTTT.

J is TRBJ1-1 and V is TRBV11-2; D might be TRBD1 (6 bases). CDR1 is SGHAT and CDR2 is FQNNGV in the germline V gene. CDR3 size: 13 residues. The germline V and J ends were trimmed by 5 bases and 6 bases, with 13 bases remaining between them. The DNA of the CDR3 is TGTGCCAGCAGCCGTCGACAGGTCCCTGAAGCTTTCTTT. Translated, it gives CASSRRQVPEAFF.

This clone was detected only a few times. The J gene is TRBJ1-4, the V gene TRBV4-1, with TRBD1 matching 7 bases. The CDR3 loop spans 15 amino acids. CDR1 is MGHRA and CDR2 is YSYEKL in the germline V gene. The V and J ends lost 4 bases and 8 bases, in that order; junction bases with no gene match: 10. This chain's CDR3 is CASSLQGGEGEKLFF. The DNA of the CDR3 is TGCGCCAGCAGCCTTCAAGGGGGCGAGGGCGAAAAACTGTTTTTT.

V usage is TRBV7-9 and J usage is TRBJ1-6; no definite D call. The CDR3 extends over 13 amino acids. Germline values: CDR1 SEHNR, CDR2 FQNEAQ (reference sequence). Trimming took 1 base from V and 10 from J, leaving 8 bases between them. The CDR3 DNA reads TGTGCCAGCAGCTTAGGTATCAGGTCACCCCTCCACTTT. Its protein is CASSLGIRSPLHF.

CDR3 sequence (DNA): TGTGCCAGCAGCTTGTCTCTGACTGAAGCTTTCTTT. It encodes CASSLSLTEAFF. The chain has TRBV5-4 and TRBJ1-1; D is ambiguous. This CDR3 comprises 12 residues. CDR1 is SGHNT and CDR2 is YYREEE in the germline V gene (reference sequence). V was clipped by 1 base and J by 5 bases, with 6 bases between them.